The 31 T cell receptor beta chains below come from one sample, sequenced in a study of blood T cell repertoires in COVID-19. The table came from immunoSEQ multiplex PCR; TCRdb's copy has only in-frame clones and leaves some out. The sample has some 350,000 clones, roughly nine tenths seen once. The sample comprised peripheral blood. The origin of the receptors is a woman aged 30 to 39 with COVID-19, enrolled during active disease.

The genes are TRBV19 and TRBJ1-5; unclear D gene. Trimming stripped 3 bases from V and 2 bases from J, with 17 bases between. This CDR3 comprises 17 residues. The germline gives CDR1 LNHDA, CDR2 SQIVND (reference sequence). The CDR3 DNA follows: TGTGCCAGTAGTATCGAGGGAATCGGTGTGGGCAATCAGCCCCAGCATTTT. This sequence encodes CASSIEGIGVGNQPQHF.

This chain connects TRBV7-9 to TRBJ2-3; D perhaps matches TRBD1 (6 bases). V lost 2 bases and J lost 5, with 8 bases in between. The CDR3 extends over 13 amino acids. Per the germline V gene, CDR1 is SEHNR and CDR2 is FQNEAQ (reference sequence). CDR3 DNA: TGTGCCAGCAGCTTAAGCAGGGGAGATACGCAGTATTTT. Protein: CASSLSRGDTQYF.

The CDR3: CASSYSDRENSPLHF. CDR3 DNA sequence: TGTGCCAGCAGTTACTCCGACAGGGAGAATTCACCCCTCCACTTT. The chain combines TRBV6-5 with TRBJ1-6; 7 nucleotides line up with TRBD1. This CDR3 contains 15 residues. V lost 0 bases to trimming and J lost 7 bases; unmatched junction nucleotides: 3. Germline loops: CDR1 MNHEY, CDR2 SVGAGI.

The chain couples TRBV7-8 to TRBJ2-7; 7 nucleotides align to TRBD1. The CDR3 consists of 14 residues. V lost 4 bases and J lost 2; bases outside the gene matches: 5. Germline-derived CDR1 and CDR2 are SGHVS and FQNEAQ. CDR3 loop: CASSWGTETYEQYF. Here the CDR3 DNA reads TGTGCCAGCAGCTGGGGGACAGAGACCTACGAGCAGTACTTC.

This chain connects TRBV4-3 to TRBJ1-2, with TRBD1 identical over 8 bases. Per the germline V gene, CDR1 is LGHNA and CDR2 is YSLEER. This CDR3 is built from 15 residues. The junction had 12 bases not matched to a gene; V was cut back by 4 bases and J by 8 bases. CDR3 amino acids: CASSRAFQGARGYTF. As DNA, the CDR3 is TGCGCCAGCAGCCGAGCATTCCAGGGGGCGCGAGGCTACACCTTC.

This clone was seen a single time. V gene TRBV24-1 combines with J gene TRBJ1-1; TRBD1 is a possible D gene (6 bases). The germline gives CDR1 KGHDR, CDR2 SFDVKD. CDR3 length: 14 amino acids. The V and J ends lost 4 bases and 1 base respectively, with 9 bases between them. This CDR3 is CATSDGQKNTEAFF. In DNA form, the CDR3 reads TGTGCCACCAGTGACGGACAGAAGAACACTGAAGCTTTCTTT.

Here the CDR3 DNA reads TGTGCCAGCAGTTTGGGGGACAGGGGAATTGGTCTAGCTTTCTTT. Its translation: CASSLGDRGIGLAFF. The V call is TRBV28, the J call TRBJ1-1; 10 bases are shared with TRBD1. Germline-derived CDR1 and CDR2 are MDHEN and SYDVKM. The ends lost 3 bases at V and 10 bases at J; junction bases unmatched: 11. The CDR3 is 15 amino acids.

This chain links TRBV6-2 or TRBV6-3 with TRBJ2-1, with 12 nucleotides matching TRBD2. The CDR3 is made up of 16 amino acids. The germline gives CDR1 MNHEY, CDR2 SVGEGT. The junction had 7 bases not matched to a gene; V was cut back by 2 bases and J by 8 bases. This chain's CDR3 is CASSYPLAGGPDEQFF. As DNA, the CDR3 is TGTGCCAGCAGTTACCCCCTAGCGGGAGGGCCCGATGAGCAGTTCTTC.

The sample holds a few counts of this clone. CDR3 sequence reads: CASSLRSYEQYF. The DNA for the CDR3 is TGTGCCAGCAGCCTCCGTTCTTACGAGCAGTACTTC. This chain joins TRBV3-1 (or the pseudogene TRBV3-2) and TRBJ2-7; unclear D gene. This CDR3 comprises 12 residues. Trimming took 4 bases from V and 4 from J, leaving 8 bases between them. CDR1 is LGHDT and CDR2 is YNNKEL in the germline V gene (reference sequence).

The gene calls are TRBV27 and TRBJ2-7; D call uncertain. Germline CDR1 and CDR2: MNHEY and SMNVEV (reference sequence). The V end lost 2 bases, the J end lost 2 bases, and 7 bases lay between the germline ends. There are 13 residues in the CDR3. The CDR3: CASSLGRTYEQYF. CDR3 DNA: TGTGCCAGCAGTTTAGGCAGAACCTACGAGCAGTACTTC.

The chain joins TRBV6-6 to TRBJ1-6; 7 bases match TRBD1. V gave up 7 bases and J gave up 6 bases; unmatched junction bases: 6. The CDR3 loop spans 14 amino acids. Germline loops: CDR1 MNHNY, CDR2 SVGAGI (reference sequence). The CDR3 DNA is TGTGCCAGCAACTACAGGGGTGGTAATTCACCCCTCCACTTT. It encodes CASNYRGGNSPLHF.

The V gene is TRBV5-1, the J gene TRBJ2-7; D gene unclear. Trimming left V 5 bases short and J 2 bases short, with 14 bases between. This CDR3 comprises 14 residues. The germline gives CDR1 SGHRS, CDR2 YFSETQ. CDR3 sequence: CASSPDLNTYEQYF. The CDR3 DNA follows: TGCGCCAGCAGTCCAGACTTAAACACCTACGAGCAGTACTTC.

The rearrangement joins TRBV27 to TRBJ2-5, with 12 nucleotides matching TRBD2. V trimming: 6 bases; J trimming: 9 bases; junction bases outside the gene matches: 17. The CDR3 totals 17 residues. CDR1 is MNHEY, CDR2 SMNVEV, per germline (reference sequence). CDR3 nucleotides: TGTGCCAGCAGGATATACGGACTAGCGGGGCCCGAGGGTTCCCAGTACTTC. Translation: CASRIYGLAGPEGSQYF.

The CDR3 bases are TGTGCCAGCAGCCACGGAGGGGTGGCTGAAGCTTTCTTT. This sequence encodes CASSHGGVAEAFF. The J gene is TRBJ1-1, the V gene TRBV4-2, with D perhaps TRBD1 (5 bases). Trimming cost V 3 bases and J 6 bases, with 11 bases left between them. This CDR3 region has 13 residues. The germline V gene has CDR1 LGHNA and CDR2 YNFKEQ.

The V and J genes are TRBV18 and TRBJ2-3, with D possibly matching TRBD1 (6 bases). From germline, CDR1 is KGHSH and CDR2 LQKENI. The CDR3 runs 13 residues. The V end lost 11 bases, the J end lost 4 bases, and 16 bases lay between the germline ends. CDR3 residues: CASGTKGADTQYF. The CDR3 coding sequence is TGTGCCTCGGGTACCAAGGGGGCAGATACGCAGTATTTT.

The chain has TRBV18 and TRBJ1-1, with D perhaps TRBD1 (5 bases). Germline CDR1 KGHSH, CDR2 LQKENI. V was shortened by 3 bases and J by 8 bases, with 16 bases between the two germline ends. The CDR3 extends over 14 amino acids. CDR3 sequence (DNA): TGTGCCAGCTCACCCCAGGGAGGGATCTACGAAGCTTTCTTT. It specifies CASSPQGGIYEAFF.

The DNA of the CDR3 is TGTGCCAGCAGCTTGGCCTCCCGGGGAGAGCCCCAGCATTTT. It translates to CASSLASRGEPQHF. The genes are TRBV5-5 and TRBJ1-5; D unclear. With 0 bases removed from V and 8 bases from J, the gap between germline ends came to 12 bases. The germline gives CDR1 SGHKS, CDR2 YYEKEE (reference sequence). CDR3 length: 14 residues.

The rearrangement links TRBV6-5 to TRBJ2-7; TRBD2 might be the D (5 bases). With 0 bases removed from V and 6 bases from J, the gap between germline ends came to 9 bases. CDR1 and CDR2 (germline): MNHEY, SVGAGI. CDR3 size: 13 residues. DNA of the CDR3: TGTGCCAGCAGTTACTCGAACGGAGGCGAGCAGTACTTC. As protein: CASSYSNGGEQYF.

V and J are TRBV10-3 and TRBJ1-2, with 9 bases that match TRBD1. Germline trimming cut 6 bases from V and 8 bases from J; bases unmatched to any gene: 16. Germline V gives CDR1 ENHRY, CDR2 SYGVKD. The CDR3 loop spans 16 amino acids. The CDR3 region has the DNA TGTGCCATCAGCCCAAGAGAGACAGGGGGGCCCTTGGGCTACACCTTC. Protein: CAISPRETGGPLGYTF.

The rearrangement joins TRBV7-2 to TRBJ1-4; 7 bases map to TRBD1. This CDR3 spans 14 amino acids. V gave up 3 bases and J gave up 7 bases; unmatched junction bases: 5. CDR1 is SGHTA, CDR2 FQGNSA, per germline. CDR3 sequence: CASSFSGGSEKLFF. In DNA form, the CDR3 reads TGTGCCAGCAGCTTCTCAGGGGGTAGTGAAAAACTGTTTTTT.

Worth noting for this clone: Distinct nucleotide sequences in the sample also encode this CDR3. The V call is TRBV2, the J call TRBJ2-5; TRBD1 aligns across 9 bases. Per the germline V gene, CDR1 is SNHLY and CDR2 is FYNNEI. This CDR3 contains 13 residues. The V gene end was trimmed by 6 bases and the J gene end by 3 bases; junction bases not matched to a gene: 2. The CDR3, as DNA: TGTGCCAGCAGACGGGACAGGGAAGAGACCCAGTACTTC. Translating it yields CASRRDREETQYF.

The chain uses TRBV11-2 and TRBJ1-1; 9 bases fit TRBD1. The germline gives CDR1 SGHAT, CDR2 FQNNGV. V lost 2 bases and J lost 0; bases outside the gene matches: 7. CDR3 length: 17 amino acids. This CDR3 reads CASSLRTGARVNTEAFF. CDR3 nucleotides: TGTGCCAGCAGCTTACGGACAGGGGCAAGGGTGAACACTGAAGCTTTCTTT.

The chain recombines TRBV2 with TRBJ1-1; the D is unclear. CDR1 SNHLY and CDR2 FYNNEI come from the germline V gene. The CDR3 spans 14 residues. Trimming removed 7 bases at V and 0 bases at J, with 12 bases between. CDR3 DNA: TGTGCCAGCACACCGGCAGACATGAACACTGAAGCTTTCTTT. Translated: CASTPADMNTEAFF.

The V call is TRBV12-3 or TRBV12-4, the J call TRBJ1-5; D remains unclear. The CDR3 length is 11 residues. The V end was cut by 6 bases, the J end by 9 bases, with 9 bases between. The CDR3 loop reads CASSPGGPQHF. DNA of the CDR3: TGTGCCAGCAGCCCAGGAGGGCCCCAGCATTTT.

Ten or more counts support this clone. The gene calls are TRBV24-1 and TRBJ2-7; 10 nucleotides line up with TRBD1. The CDR3 spans 16 residues. V shed 1 base, J shed 7 bases, and the junction held 9 bases outside the gene matches. CDR1 is KGHDR, CDR2 SFDVKD, per germline. The CDR3 DNA reads TGTGCCACCAGTGATTTAAACGGACAGGGGGTTTGTGAGCAGTACGTC. Translation: CATSDLNGQGVCEQYV.

The V call is TRBV24-1, the J call TRBJ2-7; 8 bases map to TRBD1. The V gene end was trimmed by 7 bases and the J gene end by 9 bases; junction bases not matched to a gene: 1. This CDR3 is 10 amino acids long. Germline V lookup: CDR1 KGHDR, CDR2 SFDVKD. The CDR3 sequence: CATSTGGQYV. For the CDR3, the DNA is TGTGCCACCAGCACAGGGGGGCAGTACGTC.

This chain uses TRBV5-4 with TRBJ2-7, with 10 bases aligning to TRBD2. The J segment lost 1 base and the V segment lost 4 bases, leaving 11 bases of the junction unmatched. This CDR3 is 17 amino acids long. CDR1 is SGHNT, CDR2 YYREEE, per germline (reference sequence). The CDR3 protein is CASSTGLTSGASYEQYF. The CDR3 DNA follows: TGTGCCAGCAGCACCGGCCTAACTAGCGGGGCTTCCTACGAGCAGTACTTC.

The V gene is TRBV7-9, the J gene TRBJ2-7; perhaps TRBD2 as D (6 bases). The CDR3 totals 13 residues. Trimming took 5 bases from V and 4 from J, leaving 12 bases between them. Germline V gives CDR1 SEHNR, CDR2 FQNEAQ (reference sequence). CDR3 coding DNA: TGTGCCAGCAGCCTGGTGGCGGGGTACGAGCAGTACGTC. Its translation: CASSLVAGYEQYV.

The CDR3 DNA is TGTGCCAGTAGTATCTGGAGCTCCTATAATTCACCCCTCCACTTT. Encoded protein: CASSIWSSYNSPLHF. The chain has TRBV19 and TRBJ1-6, with D unclear. The CDR3 covers 15 residues. The germline V and J ends were trimmed by 3 bases and 0 bases, with 6 bases remaining between them. Germline assignment: CDR1 LNHDA and CDR2 SQIVND (reference sequence).

The chain uses TRBV6-1 and TRBJ2-3; a weak D match, TRBD1 (8 bases). V was cut by 0 bases and J by 2 bases, with 15 bases left in between. This CDR3 spans 17 amino acids. Germline V gene lookup returns CDR1 MNHNS and CDR2 SASEGT. The CDR3 loop is CASSEAGGQGATDTQYF. As DNA, the CDR3 is TGTGCCAGCAGTGAAGCGGGGGGGCAGGGGGCCACAGATACGCAGTATTTT.

This chain uses TRBV7-2 with TRBJ1-5, with a weak D call TRBD1 (6 bases). This CDR3 has 18 amino acids. Per germline, CDR1 SGHTA and CDR2 FQGNSA. V shed 5 bases and J shed 1 base, with 21 bases lying between them. The CDR3 sequence: CASSQMGRIRGSNQPQHF. CDR3 sequence (DNA): TGTGCCAGCAGCCAAATGGGGCGGATCAGGGGAAGCAATCAGCCCCAGCATTTT.